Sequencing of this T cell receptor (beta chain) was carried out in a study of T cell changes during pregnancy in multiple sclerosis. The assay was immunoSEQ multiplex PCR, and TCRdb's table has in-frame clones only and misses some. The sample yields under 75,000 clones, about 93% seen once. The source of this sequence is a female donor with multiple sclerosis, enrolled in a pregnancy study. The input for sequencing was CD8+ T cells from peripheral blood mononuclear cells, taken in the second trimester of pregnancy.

CDR3 nucleotides: TGTGCCATACTAGCGGAAGTCTCCTACGAGCAGTACTTC. This gives the protein CAILAEVSYEQYF. The V and J genes are TRBV10-3 and TRBJ2-7; 8 bases line up with TRBD2. This CDR3 spans 13 amino acids. Germline V gene sequence: CDR1 ENHRY, CDR2 SYGVKD. V was clipped by 9 bases and J by 0 bases; unmatched bases: 4.